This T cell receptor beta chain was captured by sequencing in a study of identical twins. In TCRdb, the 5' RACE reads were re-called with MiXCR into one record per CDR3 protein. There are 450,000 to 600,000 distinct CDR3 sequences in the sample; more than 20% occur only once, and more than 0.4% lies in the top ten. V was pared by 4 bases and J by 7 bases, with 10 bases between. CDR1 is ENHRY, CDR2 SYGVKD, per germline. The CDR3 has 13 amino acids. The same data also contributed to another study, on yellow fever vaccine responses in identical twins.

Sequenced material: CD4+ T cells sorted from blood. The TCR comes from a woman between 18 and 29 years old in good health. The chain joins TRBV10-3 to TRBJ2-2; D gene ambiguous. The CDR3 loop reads CAISGLDGGELFF. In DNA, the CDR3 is TGTGCCATCAGTGGGTTAGATGGCGGGGAGCTGTTTTTT.